This T cell receptor beta chain was retrieved from a study of HIV-infected patients and healthy controls. This clonotype appeared many times. cDNA was made from approximately 500 ng RNA using alpha and beta constant primers. Using multiplexing indices, alpha and beta chain libraries were generated apart by chain-specific third strand synthesis. Each CDR3 protein gets one entry after TCRdb re-called the 5' RACE reads with MiXCR. The sample holds 10,000 to 11,000 distinct CDR3 sequences, 10% seen once. Whole blood was used without fractionation, so all unsorted peripheral T cells were included. The CDR3 is 15 amino acids. V lost 2 bases, J lost 4 bases, and 5 bases stayed unmatched. CDR1 and CDR2 (germline): SNHLY, FYNNEI.

The chain recombines TRBV2 with TRBJ1-5; 7 bases are shared with TRBD1. The receptor was derived from an adult with HIV infection. Material: blood, obtained before antiretroviral therapy. In DNA form, the CDR3 reads TGTGCCAGCAGTGAAAGGGTGACAGGGAATCAGCCCCAGCATTTT. Protein sequence: CASSERVTGNQPQHF. Using reference TRBV2 and TRBJ1-5 for the parts outside the CDR3, the full variable domain is EPEVTQTPSHQVTQMGQEVILRCVPISNHLYFYWYRQILGQKVEFLVSFYNNEISEKSEIFDDQFSVERPDGSNFTLKIRSTKLEDSAMYFCASSERVTGNQPQHFGDGTRLSIL.